This TCR beta chain was retrieved from a study of blood T cells in healthy people across ages. A second roughly 6 to 12 cycle PCR used barcoded and J-beta primers. Via MiXCR, TCRdb re-called the 5' RACE reads, giving one row per CDR3 protein. The sample includes fewer than 2 million distinct CDR3 sequences, about two fifths of them seen just once. This clonotype has a handful of counts. CDR3 length: 15 amino acids. Between the trimmed V and J ends, which lost 4 bases and 5 bases, there was a span of 19 bases. The germline CDR1 and CDR2 sequences are SGHRS and YFSETQ. Sequences were obtained from blood. This clonotype originated in a human donor in good health. The chain uses TRBV5-1 and TRBJ2-7; D assignment may be TRBD1 or TRBD2 (5 bases each). CDR3 nucleotides: TGCGCCAGCAGCACAGCTTATGGGGGATGGGACGAGCAGTACTTC. This codes for CASSTAYGGWDEQYF.